A selection of T cell receptor beta chains follows, all from one sample in a study of identical twins. TCRdb passed the 5' RACE reads through MiXCR, listing each CDR3 protein once. The repertoire holds roughly 720,000 distinct CDR3 sequences, with roughly 18% as singletons. These sequences were also reported in another study, on T cells expressing NK-cell markers.

Input material: PBMCs. The receptors originated from a woman aged 18-29 years in good health. Both conserved end residues are part of each CDR3. D genes are given only for firm matches. Not every row has a clone size; where given, it reads once, few, many or a size class.

size: few
D: .
J: TRBJ2-2
V: TRBV3-1
length: 15
DNA: TGTGCCAGCAGCTACGTTGGGCAGAACACCGGGGAGCTGTTTTTT
CDR3: CASSYVGQNTGELFF

size: few
D: .
J: TRBJ1-6
V: TRBV7-6
length: 14
DNA: TGTGCCAGCAGCTTAGAGACAGATAATTCACCCCTCCACTTT
CDR3: CASSLETDNSPLHF

size: many
D: .
J: TRBJ2-1
V: TRBV12-3/TRBV12-4
length: 13
DNA: TGTGCCAGCAGTTTAGATTCGGGGATGGGGCAGTTCTTC
CDR3: CASSLDSGMGQFF

size: .
D: .
J: TRBJ2-7
V: TRBV6-1
length: 14
DNA: TGTGCCAGCAGTCAAACGGGACCGCACTACGAGCAGTACTTC
CDR3: CASSQTGPHYEQYF

size: .
D: TRBD2
J: TRBJ2-5
V: TRBV20-1
length: 18
DNA: TGCAGTGCTAGAGGGTTAACTAGCGGGGGGAAGAATCAAGAGACCCAGTACTTC
CDR3: CSARGLTSGGKNQETQYF

size: few
D: TRBD2
J: TRBJ2-1
V: TRBV19
length: 16
DNA: TGTGCCAGTAGTATGGGTACTAGCGGAGCGTACAATGAGCAGTTCTTC
CDR3: CASSMGTSGAYNEQFF

size: .
D: TRBD2
J: TRBJ2-2
V: TRBV6-1
length: 18
DNA: TGTGCCAGCAGTAGTCCCGGGACTAGCGGGAAAAGAACCGGGGAGCTGTTTTTT
CDR3: CASSSPGTSGKRTGELFF

size: few
D: TRBD1
J: TRBJ2-5
V: TRBV6-2/TRBV6-3
length: 14
DNA: TGTGCCAGCGCAAACAGGGGTTTAGGAGAGACCCAGTACTTC
CDR3: CASANRGLGETQYF

size: few
D: TRBD1
J: TRBJ2-5
V: TRBV2
length: 12
DNA: TGTGCCAGCCAGACAGGGACGGAGACCCAGTACTTC
CDR3: CASQTGTETQYF

size: .
D: .
J: TRBJ1-5
V: TRBV20-1
length: 17
DNA: TGCAGTGCTAGCGTTCTGGGAGCGGTGCTAGGTACAGATACGCAGCATTTT
CDR3: CSASVLGAVLGTDTQHF

size: .
D: .
J: TRBJ1-2
V: TRBV6-1
length: 15
DNA: TGTGCCAGCAGTGATCGGACGAGGACTAACTATGGCTACACCTTC
CDR3: CASSDRTRTNYGYTF

size: few
D: .
J: TRBJ2-3
V: TRBV29-1
length: 15
DNA: TGCAGCGTTGAGGCGCGGGAAGATAGCACAGATACGCAGTATTTT
CDR3: CSVEAREDSTDTQYF

size: few
D: .
J: TRBJ2-6
V: TRBV7-2
length: 15
DNA: TGTGCCAGCAGCCCTTCCCCCTCTGGGGCCAACGTCCTGACTTTC
CDR3: CASSPSPSGANVLTF

size: few
D: .
J: TRBJ1-1
V: TRBV3-1
length: 12
DNA: TGTGCCAGCAGCCAAGGGGATCTAGAAGCTTTCTTT
CDR3: CASSQGDLEAFF

size: few
D: .
J: TRBJ2-7
V: TRBV20-1
length: 14
DNA: TGCAGTGCTACAAGGGCGCGAAACTCCTACGAGCAGTACTTC
CDR3: CSATRARNSYEQYF